One sample yielded the 4 T cell receptor beta chains listed below, sequenced in a study of T cell clonality in common variable immunodeficiency. Using immunoSEQ multiplex PCR, the repertoire was profiled, and TCRdb retains in-frame clones only, with some absent. The sample includes roughly 79,000 clones, none of them occurring once. The sequencing input was peripheral blood mononuclear cells. These receptors all stem from a person aged 18 to 75 in good health.

This clone was seen ten or more times. The CDR3 is cut off 3 residues early in the read; its end comes from the germline J gene. V and J are TRBV7-9 and TRBJ1-1, with D maybe TRBD1 (6 bases). The CDR3 is 14 residues long. The V gene's germline CDR1 is SEHNR and CDR2 FQNEAQ (reference sequence). V lost 4 bases and J 0 bases, leaving 9 bases between the germline ends. The CDR3 loop is CASSWGRVNTEAFF. The sequenced part of the CDR3 DNA is TGTGCCAGCAGCTGGGGGCGTGTGAACACTGAA.

This clone was counted ten times or more. The sequence runs out 3 residues before the end of the CDR3; the remainder is reconstructed from the germline J gene. The chain has TRBV20-1 and TRBJ2-1; 13 bases line up with TRBD2. Trimming took 6 bases from V and 6 from J; bases not matched to a gene: 5. The CDR3 has 14 residues. CDR1 and CDR2 (germline): DFQATT, SNEGSKA (reference sequence). CDR3 DNA, as far as it was read: TGCAGTGCCAAGGGACTAGCGGGGTCCAATGAG. Its protein is CSAKGLAGSNE. In full, the CDR3 is CSAKGLAGSNEQFF.

In this sample, this clone turned up many times. The CDR3 is cut off 3 residues early in the read; its end comes from the germline J gene. The chain couples TRBV15 to TRBJ2-3; TRBD2 aligns across 12 bases. From germline, CDR1 is LNHNV and CDR2 YYDKDF (reference sequence). V shed 3 bases and J 1 base; nucleotides not matched to a gene: 2. The CDR3 length is 16 residues. This chain's CDR3 is CATSSRLAGGTDTQYF. The DNA read from the CDR3 is TGTGCCACCAGCAGTAGACTAGCGGGAGGCACAGATACG.

This clone was detected ten times or more. CDR3 DNA (partial): TGCAGCTTATACGCCGAGACAGGGGGCGACTATGGC. The encoded protein is CSLYAETGGDYG. The full-length CDR3 reads as CSLYAETGGDYGYTF. V gene TRBV29-1 combines with J gene TRBJ1-2; 10 positions agree with TRBD1. Read coverage stops 3 residues before the CDR3 terminus; the germline J gene supplies the remainder. CDR1 and CDR2 (germline): SQVTM, ANQGSEA. The CDR3 is made up of 15 amino acids. The ends lost 8 bases at V and 3 bases at J; junction bases unmatched: 12.